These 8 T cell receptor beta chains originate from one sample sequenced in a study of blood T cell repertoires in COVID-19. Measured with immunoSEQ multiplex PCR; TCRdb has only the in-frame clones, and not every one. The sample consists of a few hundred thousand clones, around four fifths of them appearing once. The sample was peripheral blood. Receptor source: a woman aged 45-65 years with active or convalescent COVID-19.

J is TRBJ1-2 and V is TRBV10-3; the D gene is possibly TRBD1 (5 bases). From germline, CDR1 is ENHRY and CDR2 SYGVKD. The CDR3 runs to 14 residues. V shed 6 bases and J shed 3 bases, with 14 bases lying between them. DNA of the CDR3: TGTGCCATCAGCCCCTTTGACAGCGACTATGGCTACACCTTC. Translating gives CAISPFDSDYGYTF.

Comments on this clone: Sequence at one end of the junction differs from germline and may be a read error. The CDR3: CASSSFAREF. DNA for the CDR3: TGTGCCAGCAGTTCATTCGCGAGGGAATTT. This chain links TRBV28 with TRBJ1-5; no clear D gene. CDR1 is MDHEN and CDR2 is SYDVKM in the germline V gene. The CDR3 runs 10 residues.

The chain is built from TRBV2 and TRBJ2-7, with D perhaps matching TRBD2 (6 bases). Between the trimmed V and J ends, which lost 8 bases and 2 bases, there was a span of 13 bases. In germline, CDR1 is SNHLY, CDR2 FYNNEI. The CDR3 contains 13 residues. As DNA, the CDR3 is TGTGCCAGCGGGACTTCCTATACCTACGAGCAGTACTTC. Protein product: CASGTSYTYEQYF.

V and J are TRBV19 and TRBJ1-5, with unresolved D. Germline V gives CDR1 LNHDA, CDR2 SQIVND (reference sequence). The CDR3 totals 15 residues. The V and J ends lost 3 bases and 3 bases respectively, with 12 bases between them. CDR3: CASSMGGNLNQPQHF. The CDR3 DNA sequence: TGTGCCAGTAGTATGGGCGGGAACCTCAATCAGCCCCAGCATTTT.

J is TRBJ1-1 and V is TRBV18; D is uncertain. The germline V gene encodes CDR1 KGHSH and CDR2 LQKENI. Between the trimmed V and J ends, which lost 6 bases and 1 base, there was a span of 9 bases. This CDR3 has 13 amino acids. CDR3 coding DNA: TGTGCCAGCTCTCAAGACTGGAACACTGAAGCTTTCTTT. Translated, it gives CASSQDWNTEAFF.

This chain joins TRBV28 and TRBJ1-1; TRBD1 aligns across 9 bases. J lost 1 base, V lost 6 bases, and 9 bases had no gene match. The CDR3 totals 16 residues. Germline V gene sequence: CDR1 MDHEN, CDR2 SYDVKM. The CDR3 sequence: CASRPQQGAPNTEAFF. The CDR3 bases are TGTGCCAGCAGGCCCCAACAGGGGGCCCCGAACACTGAAGCTTTCTTT.

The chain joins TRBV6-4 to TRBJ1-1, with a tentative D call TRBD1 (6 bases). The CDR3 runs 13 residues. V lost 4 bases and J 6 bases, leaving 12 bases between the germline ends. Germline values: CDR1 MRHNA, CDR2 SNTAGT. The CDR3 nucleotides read TGTGCCAGCAGTGTTCAGACAGGATCTGAAGCTTTCTTT. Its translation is CASSVQTGSEAFF.

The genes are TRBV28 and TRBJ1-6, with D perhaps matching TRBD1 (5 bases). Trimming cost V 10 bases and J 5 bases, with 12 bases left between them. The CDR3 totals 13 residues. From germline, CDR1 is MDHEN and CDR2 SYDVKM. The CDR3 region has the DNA TGTGCCATGGGAGGGGCCAATAATTCACCCCTCCACTTT. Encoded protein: CAMGGANNSPLHF.